The 9 T cell receptor beta chains reported below all come from one sample, sequenced in a study of a mutant IDH1 vaccine in newly diagnosed glioma. Time point denoted: baseline, week 1 (first vaccination visit). Treatment denoted: pre-vaccination baseline after standard-of-care therapy. The method was immunoSEQ multiplex PCR; TCRdb's version includes in-frame clones alone and lacks a portion of them. The sample records around 82,000 clones, around 80% being singletons. Sequencing used PBMCs, obtained from a glioma patient treated with radiotherapy, temozolomide or both. Receptors were obtained from a man between 35 and 55 years old with glioma. Some clones in this sample may be carry-over from other donors' samples.

This clone was observed a single time. CDR3 sequence reads: CASSWDRLNTEAFF. The CDR3, as DNA: TGTGCCAGCAGCTGGGACAGGTTGAACACTGAAGCTTTCTTT. This rearrangement joins TRBV7-9 to TRBJ1-1, with TRBD1 matching 8 bases. Trimming took 4 bases from V and 0 from J; bases not matched to a gene: 1. This CDR3 region has 14 residues. Per the germline V gene, CDR1 is SEHNR and CDR2 is FQNEAQ (reference sequence).

DNA for the CDR3: TGCGCCAGCCTAACAGGCCCTGACGGGAACACTGAAGCTTTCTTT. Its translation is CASLTGPDGNTEAFF. The chain uses TRBV5-1 and TRBJ1-1, with D possibly TRBD1 on 5 matching bases. Germline V CDR1 and CDR2: SGHRS, YFSETQ. CDR3 length equals 15 residues. Trimming took 7 bases from V and 1 from J, leaving 17 bases between them.

Turning to this clone: Other DNA sequences in this specimen translate into the identical CDR3. The chain employs TRBV2 and TRBJ1-5, with TRBD1 matching over 9 bases. The germline CDR1 and CDR2 sequences are SNHLY and FYNNEI. V lost 6 bases to trimming and J lost 4 bases; unmatched junction nucleotides: 1. The CDR3 has 13 residues. The CDR3 bases are TGTGCCAGCAGCGGACAGGGGAATCAGCCCCAGCATTTT. Amino acid sequence: CASSGQGNQPQHF.

This rearrangement joins TRBV6-5 to TRBJ1-2; possible D gene TRBD1, 6 bases. The germline V and J ends were trimmed by 0 bases and 8 bases, with 19 bases remaining between them. Germline V gene lookup returns CDR1 MNHEY and CDR2 SVGAGI. This CDR3 comprises 16 residues. CDR3 region: CASSYSSEGGLGGYTF. The CDR3 DNA reads TGTGCCAGCAGTTACTCGAGTGAGGGGGGCCTTGGGGGCTACACCTTC.

The chain combines TRBV7-2 with TRBJ2-2; D is possibly TRBD2 (6 bases). Germline V gene sequence: CDR1 SGHTA, CDR2 FQGNSA. The V and J ends lost 1 base and 1 base respectively, with 7 bases between them. CDR3 size: 15 residues. The CDR3 DNA reads TGTGCCAGCAGCTTAGTGCGGGGGAACACCGGGGAGCTGTTTTTT. Protein: CASSLVRGNTGELFF.

J is TRBJ2-7 and V is TRBV19; 10 bases map to TRBD2. The CDR3 sequence is 15 residues long. V dropped 5 bases and J dropped 7; count of bases not matched to a gene: 11. Germline V CDR1 and CDR2: LNHDA, SQIVND (reference sequence). Here the CDR3 DNA reads TGTGCCAGTAGTTTCCTCAGCGGGGGGGCTGGAGAGCAGTACTTC. Protein sequence: CASSFLSGGAGEQYF.

The V call is TRBV5-1, the J call TRBJ1-4; TRBD1 matches 10 bases. The germline CDR1 and CDR2 sequences are SGHRS and YFSETQ. V dropped 4 bases and J dropped 8; count of bases not matched to a gene: 8. CDR3 size: 15 residues. CDR3 protein: CASSPGQGVSEKLFF. The DNA for the CDR3 is TGCGCCAGCAGCCCAGGACAGGGGGTTAGCGAAAAACTGTTTTTT.

V is TRBV19 and J is TRBJ1-2; TRBD1 matches at 7 bases. Germline CDR1 and CDR2: LNHDA and SQIVND (reference sequence). The CDR3 covers 17 residues. Trimming cost V 5 bases and J 4 bases; bases outside gene matches: 16. The CDR3 loop reads CASSASQGGLKGYGYTF. CDR3 nucleotide sequence: TGTGCCAGTAGTGCGTCGCAGGGGGGACTGAAGGGCTATGGCTACACCTTC. Filled out from reference TRBV19 and TRBJ1-2, the complete variable domain reads DGGITQSPKYLFRKEGQNVTLSCEQNLNHDAMYWYRQDPGQGLRLIYYSQIVNDFQKGDIAEGYSVSREKKESFPLTVTSAQKNPTAFYLCASSASQGGLKGYGYTFGSGTRLTVV.

J is TRBJ1-1 and V is TRBV27, with 10 nucleotides matching TRBD1. J lost 6 bases, V lost 6 bases, and 7 bases had no gene match. Germline lookup yields CDR1 MNHEY and CDR2 SMNVEV (reference sequence). The CDR3 is 14 residues long. CDR3 in amino acids: CASSQDRGRSEAFF. As DNA, the CDR3 is TGTGCCAGCAGCCAAGACAGGGGGCGGTCTGAAGCTTTCTTT.